The clone carrying this T cell receptor (beta chain) was seen ten or more times. Antigen specificity is unknown. V lost 7 bases, J lost 3 bases, and 9 bases lay in between. Germline values: CDR1 DFQATT, CDR2 SNEGSKA (reference sequence). The CDR3 sequence is 12 residues long. This record comes from a study of T-cell memory formation after mild COVID-19. In the study overall: Largely, the TCR clusters proved donor specific. General observations from the study: For contracting clones, CD4+ ones sat mainly in CM and EM, CD8+ in EMRA.

TCRdb reanalysed the 5' RACE reads using MiXCR and keeps one entry per CDR3 protein. The table has hundreds of thousands of distinct CDR3 sequences, 8.2% seen once. This chain links TRBV20-1 with TRBJ1-4; maybe TRBD1 (5 bases). Sequencing input: PBMCs or a T cell subset sorted from them (not recorded which). This TCR came from a man in his late teens or twenties who had mild COVID-19 (a few samples of this study predate the infection). Cell type and time point are not known. Written as DNA, the CDR3 is TGCAGTGTTAAGGGGCCTAATGAAAAACTGTTTTTT. Its protein is CSVKGPNEKLFF.